This entry describes one T cell receptor beta chain. The data are from a study of blood T cell repertoires in COVID-19. On the study more broadly: The origin of the acute and convalescent COVID-19 samples was the United States, Italy and Spain. PBMCs, B-cell-depleted T cells, or T cells were the source of the cDNA or gDNA that made up the material.

How the authors handled the data: Amplifying reference gene primers gave estimates of nucleated cell counts. Assay: immunoSEQ multiplex PCR; the TCRdb copy retains only in-frame clones and omits some. From that table come the V and J calls and clone size; the DNA was used to work out D and trimming. The table records 100,000 to 150,000 clones, more than 75% of them present only once. Germline V gives CDR1 LGHDT, CDR2 YNNKEL (reference sequence). There are 15 residues in the CDR3. V gave up 6 bases and J gave up 7 bases; unmatched junction bases: 11. The sample consisted of peripheral blood. The rearrangement joins TRBV3-1 (or the pseudogene TRBV3-2) to TRBJ2-2; TRBD1 matches at 7 bases. This receptor was obtained from a man aged 50-59 years with active COVID-19. CDR3 protein: CASSAGTVISGELFF. CDR3 DNA sequence: TGTGCCAGCAGTGCCGGGACAGTGATTAGCGGGGAGCTGTTTTTT.